The clone carrying this T cell receptor (beta chain) was seen a few times. Its antigen is still unknown. Germline-derived CDR1 and CDR2 are MDHEN and SYDVKM. The CDR3 is 14 residues long. After removal of 5 bases from V and 7 bases from J, the junction contained 7 bases not matched to a gene. The library put unique molecular identifiers onto individual cDNA molecules. TCRdb recomputed calls from the RACE reads with MiXCR, one row per CDR3 protein. The profile shows over 65,000 distinct CDR3 sequences, 11% of them singletons. Indicated time point: patch test 2, 6 weeks after DPC sensitization. Treatment reported: therapeutic diphenylcyclopropenone sensitization with weekly scalp DPC. This record belongs to a study of human T cells and chemical hapten exposure. Study-wide results and limits: TCRs whose frequency exceeded 1 in 1000 remained the same following DPC sensitization. Versus controls, expanded TCRs had significantly more large CDR3 similarity clusters.

The chain uses TRBV28 and TRBJ1-5; the match to TRBD1 covers 8 bases. The material was whole blood, obtained in connection with sensitization to the hapten diphenylcyclopropenone (DPC). This clonotype was sampled from a man between 18 and 29 years old with alopecia areata. Some clones in this sample may be carry-over from other donors' samples. The CDR3 protein is CASSRGQGWQPQHF. The CDR3 bases are TGTGCCAGCAGTAGAGGACAGGGCTGGCAGCCCCAGCATTTT.